This entry features one TCR beta chain sequence. Every donor provided one heparinised blood draw, which averaged about 120 mL. CD45RO/CCR7/CD25/CD127/CD95/CD27 staining was used to isolate CD4+ naive, central memory, regulatory and stem cell-like memory cells by sorting. This record comes from a study of beta chain features in type 1 diabetes. Investigators reverse transcribed all isolated RNA, so they sequenced expressed TCRB transcripts. Clones were sequenced by immunoSEQ multiplex PCR, and TCRdb holds only the in-frame ones, with some missing. The sample records approximately 330,000 clones, about 11% being singletons. This TCR was sampled from a woman in her thirties in good health. Sequenced sample: naive CD4+ T cells from blood.

The CDR3: CASMRELGELFF. CDR3 DNA: TGTGCCAGTATGCGGGAGCTGGGGGAGCTGTTTTTT. This sequence joins TRBV19 and TRBJ2-2, with TRBD2 identical over 7 bases. The CDR3 runs to 12 residues. Trimming at V came to 7 bases and at J to 8 bases, leaving 4 bases not matched to a gene. Germline loops: CDR1 LNHDA, CDR2 SQIVND (reference sequence).